The source of this TCR beta chain is a study of lymphopenia after photon versus proton radiotherapy. Per the germline V gene, CDR1 is LNHDA and CDR2 is SQIVND (reference sequence). Trimming left V 3 bases short and J 4 bases short, with 9 bases between. The CDR3 has 13 residues. Of note for this clone: Its target is not known.

Clones were sequenced by immunoSEQ multiplex PCR, and TCRdb holds only the in-frame ones, with some missing. This table has about 6,800 clones, just under 95% appearing once. General study findings and limits: Larger post-nadir TCR diversity loss correlated inversely with survival in deceased patients. Only patients who died were analyzed for survival; proton advantage is unproven. After lymphocyte nadir, photon-treated repertoires showed oligoclonal expansion, especially CD8+ Temra. Photon-treated patients lost naive T cells and TCR diversity; proton-treated stayed stable.

The receptor comes from a woman between 50 and 59 years old with cholangiocarcinoma. The sample here was peripheral blood, taken from a patient treated with photon-based radiotherapy. V usage is TRBV19 and J usage is TRBJ1-2, with D tentatively TRBD1 (5 bases). The CDR3 loop reads CASSIRDGYGYTF. The CDR3 DNA follows: TGTGCCAGTAGTATCCGGGACGGCTATGGCTACACCTTC.